These 6 T cell receptor beta chains came from one sample sequenced in a study of PD-L1 blockade in urothelial cancer. Produced via immunoSEQ multiplex PCR; TCRdb's table is partial and in-frame only. In the table there are approximately 50,000 clones, roughly 85% of which are singletons. Specimen: PBMCs, collected around atezolizumab (anti-PD-L1) treatment. The receptor set was obtained from a man in his sixties with urothelial cancer.

The rearrangement links TRBV15 to TRBJ1-1, with D tentatively TRBD1 (6 bases). There are 15 residues in the CDR3. Germline V gene data show CDR1 as LNHNV and CDR2 as YYDKDF (reference sequence). Trimming pared 5 bases from V and 0 bases from J, leaving 13 bases between. CDR3 loop: CATSSSRTVNTEAFF. The CDR3, as DNA: TGTGCCACCAGCTCCTCAAGGACAGTGAACACTGAAGCTTTCTTT.

CDR3: CASSLAGSQPGDEQFF. The DNA of the CDR3 is TGTGCCAGCAGCTTGGCCGGGAGTCAGCCAGGCGATGAGCAGTTCTTC. The chain has TRBV5-8 and TRBJ2-1; TRBD2 might be the D (6 bases). Per germline, CDR1 SGHTS and CDR2 YDEGEE. CDR3 length: 16 residues. Trimming took off 0 bases at V and 8 bases at J, with 18 bases between the two ends.

Here the CDR3 DNA reads TGTGCCAGTAGTATCCTAGCTAATGAAAAACTGTTTTTT. Translating gives CASSILANEKLFF. The rearrangement links TRBV19 to TRBJ1-4; D remains unclear. Germline assignment: CDR1 LNHDA and CDR2 SQIVND (reference sequence). The ends were cut back, 3 bases at V and 3 bases at J, with 5 bases in the middle. The CDR3 consists of 13 residues.

The rearrangement joins TRBV6-4 to TRBJ1-4; 7 bases agree with TRBD1. This CDR3 contains 14 residues. Looked up from germline, CDR1 is MRHNA and CDR2 is SNTAGT. J was trimmed by 8 bases and V by 5 bases; bases with no gene match: 8. For the CDR3, the DNA is TGTGCCAGCAGTCAACAGGGGATAGAAGAAAAACTGTTTTTT. Protein sequence: CASSQQGIEEKLFF.

The chain combines TRBV11-3 with TRBJ2-1; 9 bases agree with TRBD1. The CDR3 contains 14 residues. The J segment lost 6 bases and the V segment lost 5 bases, leaving 5 bases of the junction unmatched. The V gene's germline CDR1 is SGHNT and CDR2 YENEEA. DNA of the CDR3: TGTGCCAGCAGCCCCAGGACAGGGGTCAATGAGCAGTTCTTC. It encodes CASSPRTGVNEQFF. Using reference TRBV11-3 and TRBJ2-1 for the parts outside the CDR3, the full variable domain is EAGVVQSPRYKIIEKKQPVAFWCNPISGHNTLYWYLQNLGQGPELLIRYENEEAVDDSQLPKDRFSAERLKGVDSTLKIQPAELGDSAVYLCASSPRTGVNEQFFGPGTRLTVL.

The chain carries TRBV9 and TRBJ1-3, with 8 bases aligning to TRBD1. The junction had 3 bases not matched to a gene; V was cut back by 1 base and J by 3 bases. The CDR3 contains 15 residues. The V gene's germline CDR1 is SGDLS and CDR2 YYNGEE. The CDR3 sequence: CASSVTGGSGNTIYF. The CDR3 coding sequence is TGTGCCAGCAGCGTAACAGGGGGTAGTGGAAACACCATATATTTT.